The table lists the clone carrying this TCR beta chain with a few counts. The antigen is unknown. Assay: immunoSEQ multiplex PCR; the TCRdb copy retains only in-frame clones and omits some. The sample has 100,000 or so clones; around 90% are singletons. These data belong to a study of T cell responses to AZD1222 COVID-19 vaccine. Study-wide results and caveats: Only after the peak T cell response were repertoires sampled. Clonal diversity was possibly underestimated; the donors were predominantly white British and more often female.

The CDR3 runs to 15 residues. Trimming removed 4 bases from V and 3 bases from J; junction bases left unmatched: 6. The V gene's germline CDR1 is SGHVS and CDR2 FQNEAQ. Source: peripheral blood, taken on day 0 of AZD1222 vaccination. The receptor was isolated from an adult in good health. The rearrangement uses TRBV7-8 and TRBJ2-7, with 10 positions matching TRBD1. CDR3 protein: CASSSSGTGVYEQYF. CDR3 nucleotide sequence: TGTGCCAGCAGCTCGTCCGGGACAGGGGTCTACGAGCAGTACTTC.